The 19 T cell receptor beta chains below all came from one sample that was sequenced in a study of sequential checkpoint blockade in melanoma. Treatment given: randomized to nivolumab then ipilimumab (arm A) or the reverse (arm B). Assay used: immunoSEQ multiplex PCR; TCRdb lists only in-frame clones, some missing. The sample yields about 420 clones, around 24% seen once. The sample consisted of tumor tissue (inferred from file names), taken from a patient given nivolumab and ipilimumab in sequence. The receptors shown here come from a human donor with melanoma.

The chain recombines TRBV5-1 with TRBJ2-7; tentatively, D is TRBD1 (5 bases). Germline V gene lookup returns CDR1 SGHRS and CDR2 YFSETQ. Trimming removed 3 bases at V and 3 bases at J, with 16 bases between. CDR3 length: 15 residues. The CDR3 region is CASSSGQGSGYEQYF. The CDR3 DNA reads TGCGCCAGCAGCTCTGGACAAGGGTCCGGCTACGAGCAGTACTTC.

In its sample, this clone ranks as large. The chain recombines TRBV9 with TRBJ2-3, with a possible D match to TRBD2 (6 bases). V lost 4 bases and J 5 bases, leaving 14 bases between the germline ends. Germline assignment: CDR1 SGDLS and CDR2 YYNGEE. The CDR3 totals 14 residues. The CDR3 region has the DNA TGTGCCAGCAGCCTCGGGGGTGGAATAGATACGCAGTATTTT. Its translation is CASSLGGGIDTQYF.

This chain links TRBV9 with TRBJ2-3, with 10 bases aligning to TRBD2. The J segment lost 5 bases and the V segment lost 5 bases, leaving 14 bases of the junction unmatched. In germline, CDR1 is SGDLS, CDR2 YYNGEE. The CDR3 is 17 residues long. As DNA, the CDR3 is TGTGCCAGCAGTGACTGGGCCCAAGCGGGAGGGCAAGATACGCAGTATTTT. Protein: CASSDWAQAGGQDTQYF.

V is TRBV11-3 and J is TRBJ2-5, with D perhaps TRBD2 (6 bases). Per the germline V gene, CDR1 is SGHNT and CDR2 is YENEEA. Trimming left V 3 bases short and J 5 bases short, with 13 bases between. CDR3 size: 14 residues. CDR3 bases: TGTGCCAGCAGCTTGGAGGGGCCGGTGGAGACCCAGTACTTC. Translated: CASSLEGPVETQYF. Full variable domain (outside the CDR3, taken from reference TRBV11-3 and TRBJ2-5): EAGVVQSPRYKIIEKKQPVAFWCNPISGHNTLYWYLQNLGQGPELLIRYENEEAVDDSQLPKDRFSAERLKGVDSTLKIQPAELGDSAVYLCASSLEGPVETQYFGPGTRLLVL.

The chain recombines TRBV5-1 with TRBJ2-3; 7 nucleotides match TRBD2. The CDR3 is 15 amino acids. V shed 0 bases and J 5 bases; nucleotides not matched to a gene: 6. Germline loops: CDR1 SGHRS, CDR2 YFSETQ. CDR3 in DNA: TGCGCCAGCAGCTTGGGAACTAGCGTGGGAGATACGCAGTATTTT. Its translation is CASSLGTSVGDTQYF.

The rearrangement links TRBV19 to TRBJ2-6, with D uncertain. Trimming removed 5 bases at V and 0 bases at J, with 14 bases between. Germline lookup yields CDR1 LNHDA and CDR2 SQIVND (reference sequence). The CDR3 has 17 amino acids. The DNA of the CDR3 is TGTGCCAGTAGTCGGCCCCGATCAGCCTCTGGGGCCAACGTCCTGACTTTC. Its protein product is CASSRPRSASGANVLTF.

As regards this clone: A junction boundary mismatches the germline segment, possibly from a read error. This chain links TRBV11-3 with TRBJ2-1; a possible D gene is TRBD1 (6 bases). The germline V gene encodes CDR1 SGHNT and CDR2 YENEEA. The CDR3 has 15 amino acids. The CDR3 bases are TGTGCTAGCAGCCTCGGACAGACCCCCTACAATGAGCAGTTCTTC. Protein: CASSLGQTPYNEQFF.

This clone is judged large. This rearrangement joins TRBV11-3 to TRBJ1-1; 7 bases agree with TRBD1. Germline CDR1 reads SGHNT; CDR2 reads YENEEA. CDR3 size: 17 residues. V shed 5 bases and J 0 bases; nucleotides not matched to a gene: 12. The DNA for the CDR3 is TGTGCCAGCAGCCAGCTGAGGCCGGACAGGATGAACACTGAAGCTTTCTTT. This translates into CASSQLRPDRMNTEAFF.

The V call is TRBV11-3, the J call TRBJ2-5; TRBD2 matches at 12 bases. The CDR3 loop spans 15 amino acids. V gave up 4 bases and J gave up 4 bases; unmatched junction bases: 4. Germline loops: CDR1 SGHNT, CDR2 YENEEA. CDR3 sequence: CASSSAGLAGETQYF. As DNA, the CDR3 is TGTGCCAGCAGCTCGGCGGGACTAGCGGGAGAGACCCAGTACTTC.

This clone is deemed large. The genes are TRBV4-1 and TRBJ2-7; 7 nucleotides match TRBD2. The J segment lost 1 base and the V segment lost 0 bases, leaving 9 bases of the junction unmatched. The CDR3 spans 17 residues. Germline V gene lookup returns CDR1 MGHRA and CDR2 YSYEKL. CDR3 protein: CASSQDRGRVGSYEQYF. The CDR3 nucleotides are TGCGCCAGCAGCCAAGATCGTGGGAGGGTTGGGTCCTACGAGCAGTACTTC.

This clone has only a few counts. V is TRBV6-8 and J is TRBJ2-1, with 9 positions matching TRBD1. Germline V lookup: CDR1 MNHGY, CDR2 SAAAGT. The CDR3 length is 14 residues. V lost 6 bases to trimming and J lost 7 bases; unmatched junction nucleotides: 7. In DNA, the CDR3 is TGTGCCAGCAGCACGGGACAGGGTGAGAATGAGCAGTTCTTC. Amino acid sequence: CASSTGQGENEQFF.

This clone was seen a handful of times. The V gene is TRBV28, the J gene TRBJ1-4; 7 bases are a match to TRBD1. V shed 7 bases, J shed 8 bases, and the junction held 10 bases outside the gene matches. Germline V gene lookup returns CDR1 MDHEN and CDR2 SYDVKM. The CDR3 has 14 residues. CDR3 in amino acids: CASTVTGLREKLFF. The CDR3 DNA reads as TGTGCCAGCACCGTGACAGGGCTCCGGGAAAAACTGTTTTTT.

The chain joins TRBV2 to TRBJ1-6; 8 bases line up with TRBD1. From germline, CDR1 is SNHLY and CDR2 FYNNEI. The length of the CDR3 is 14 residues. J gave up 9 bases and V 7 bases, and 8 bases lay outside the gene matches. This CDR3 is CASTAWQGASPLHF. Written as DNA, the CDR3 is TGTGCCAGCACGGCGTGGCAGGGGGCTTCACCCCTCCACTTT.

The chain uses TRBV19 and TRBJ1-1; TRBD1 aligns across 9 bases. Looked up from germline, CDR1 is LNHDA and CDR2 is SQIVND (reference sequence). J was trimmed by 1 base and V by 2 bases; bases with no gene match: 5. CDR3 length equals 16 residues. DNA of the CDR3: TGTGCCAGTAGTATAATCACAGGGGGCTCGAACACTGAAGCTTTCTTT. Residues: CASSIITGGSNTEAFF.

Sample share makes this clone large. This chain uses TRBV11-3 with TRBJ2-7, with D hard to call. CDR1 and CDR2 (germline): SGHNT, YENEEA. This CDR3 has 14 residues. Trimming removed 2 bases at V and 2 bases at J, with 10 bases between. The CDR3 DNA reads as TGTGCCAGCAGCTTATTTCCCGGTACCTACGAGCAGTACTTC. The encoded protein is CASSLFPGTYEQYF.

Only a few counts were recorded for this clone. This chain links TRBV12-5 with TRBJ1-4; D gene uncertain. Germline-derived CDR1 and CDR2 are LGHNT and FRNRAP. The CDR3 consists of 13 residues. CDR3 region: CASRPGGNEKLFF. The CDR3 nucleotides are TGTGCCAGCCGCCCGGGAGGTAATGAAAAACTGTTTTTT.

This clone is categorized as large. The chain joins TRBV6-8 to TRBJ1-2, with 7 bases fitting TRBD1. CDR3 length: 14 residues. V lost 7 bases and J lost 2; bases outside the gene matches: 7. The germline V gene encodes CDR1 MNHGY and CDR2 SAAAGT. The CDR3 nucleotides read TGTGCCAGCATAGGGGGCCGGGGGAACTATGGCTACACCTTC. The encoded protein is CASIGGRGNYGYTF.

Within the sample, this clone is medium-sized (0.01 to 0.1%). The rearrangement joins TRBV11-3 to TRBJ2-7; TRBD2 might be the D (6 bases). V was clipped by 5 bases and J by 4 bases, with 18 bases between them. This CDR3 has 15 amino acids. Per germline, CDR1 SGHNT and CDR2 YENEEA. The DNA for the CDR3 is TGTGCCAGCAGCCCGCGGGGCCGAAACGGGTACGAGCAGTACTTC. This codes for CASSPRGRNGYEQYF. Using reference TRBV11-3 and TRBJ2-7 for the parts outside the CDR3, the full variable domain is EAGVVQSPRYKIIEKKQPVAFWCNPISGHNTLYWYLQNLGQGPELLIRYENEEAVDDSQLPKDRFSAERLKGVDSTLKIQPAELGDSAVYLCASSPRGRNGYEQYFGPGTRLTVT.

A few counts support this clone. V gene TRBV28 combines with J gene TRBJ1-5; 10 bases agree with TRBD1. The CDR3 extends over 15 amino acids. V gave up 8 bases and J gave up 5 bases; unmatched junction bases: 9. Germline CDR1 and CDR2: MDHEN and SYDVKM. The CDR3 loop reads CASAVGTGVDQPQHF. The CDR3 DNA reads as TGTGCCAGCGCCGTGGGGACAGGGGTAGATCAGCCCCAGCATTTT.